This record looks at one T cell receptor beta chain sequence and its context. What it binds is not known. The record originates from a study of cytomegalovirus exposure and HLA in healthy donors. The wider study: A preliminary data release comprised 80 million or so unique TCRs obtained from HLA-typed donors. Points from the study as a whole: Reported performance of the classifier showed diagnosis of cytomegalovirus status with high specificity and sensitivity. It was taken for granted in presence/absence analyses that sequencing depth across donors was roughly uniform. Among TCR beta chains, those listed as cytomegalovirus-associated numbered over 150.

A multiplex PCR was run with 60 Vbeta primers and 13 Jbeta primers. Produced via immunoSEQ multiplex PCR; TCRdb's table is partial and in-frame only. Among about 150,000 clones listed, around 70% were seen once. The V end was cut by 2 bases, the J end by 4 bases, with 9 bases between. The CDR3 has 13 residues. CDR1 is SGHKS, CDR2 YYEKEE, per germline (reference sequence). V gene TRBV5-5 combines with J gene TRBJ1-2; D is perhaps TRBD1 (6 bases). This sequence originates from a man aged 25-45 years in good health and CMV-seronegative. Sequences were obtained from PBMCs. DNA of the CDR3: TGTGCCAGCAGCTTAGAGGACAGCTATGGCTACACCTTC. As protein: CASSLEDSYGYTF.